What follows are 16 T cell receptor beta chains derived from one specimen sequenced in a study of patients and donors after allogeneic stem cell transplantation. TCRdb used MiXCR to reprocess the RT-PCR reads, holding one entry per CDR3 protein. The repertoire holds 84,000 or so distinct CDR3 sequences, with around 46% as singletons. Sequencing used blood, either unsorted or a sorted T cell fraction (not recorded which). All receptors come from a human donor who was either an allogeneic HSCT recipient or a stem cell or donor lymphocyte infusion donor (not recorded which). It is not recorded whose cells these are; they may come from a transplant donor.

The rearrangement links TRBV12-3 or TRBV12-4 to TRBJ2-7; 9 positions agree with TRBD2. CDR3 length: 14 amino acids. V lost 7 bases, J lost 5 bases, and 9 bases stayed unmatched. The CDR3 DNA sequence: TGTGCCAGCACCCTTAGCGGGAGTCCCCACGAGCAGTACTTC. It is translated as CASTLSGSPHEQYF.

The genes are TRBV12-3 or TRBV12-4 and TRBJ1-3; D remains ambiguous. This CDR3 comprises 13 residues. Trimming pared 6 bases from V and 0 bases from J, leaving 6 bases between. CDR3 bases: TGTGCCAGCAGAATCCTCTCTGGAAACACCATATATTTT. It yields the protein CASRILSGNTIYF.

There are a few counts of this clonotype. The chain couples TRBV25-1 to TRBJ1-1; 7 nucleotides match TRBD1. Trimming removed 7 bases from V and 3 bases from J; junction bases left unmatched: 5. Germline CDR1 and CDR2: MGHDK and SYGVNS. The CDR3 has 13 amino acids. Here the CDR3 reads CASTRGDYTEAFF. CDR3 nucleotides: TGTGCCAGCACCAGGGGGGACTACACTGAAGCTTTCTTT.

This clonotype was counted once. The J gene is TRBJ1-5, the V gene TRBV9; 9 bases align to TRBD1. The CDR3 is 14 amino acids. Germline trimming cut 3 bases from V and 5 bases from J; bases unmatched to any gene: 3. The V gene's germline CDR1 is SGDLS and CDR2 YYNGEE. CDR3 sequence: CASSAGQGDQPQHF. The CDR3, as DNA: TGTGCCAGCAGCGCGGGACAGGGTGATCAGCCCCAGCATTTT.

The genes are TRBV5-1 and TRBJ1-1, with D uncertain. The V gene's germline CDR1 is SGHRS and CDR2 YFSETQ. V lost 2 bases, J lost 3 bases, and 8 bases lay in between. The CDR3 is 13 residues long. The CDR3: CASSLGFDTEAFF. In nucleotides, the CDR3 is TGCGCCAGCAGCTTAGGGTTCGACACTGAAGCTTTCTTT.

The CDR3 here is CASSWGGTPSLANYGYTF. The CDR3 nucleotides read TGTGCCAGCAGTTGGGGGGGAACGCCTTCCTTGGCTAACTATGGCTACACCTTC. V gene TRBV12-3 or TRBV12-4 combines with J gene TRBJ1-2, with D maybe TRBD1 (5 bases). This CDR3 spans 18 amino acids. Between the trimmed V and J ends, which lost 4 bases and 0 bases, there was a span of 21 bases.

V and J are TRBV7-3 and TRBJ1-1; maybe TRBD1 (6 bases). Between the trimmed V and J ends, which lost 5 bases and 5 bases, there was a span of 18 bases. The CDR3 spans 15 residues. Germline CDR1 reads SGHTA; CDR2 reads FQGTGA. The chain's CDR3 is CASSPATGPGTEAFF. CDR3 DNA: TGTGCCAGCAGCCCCGCGACAGGTCCCGGGACTGAAGCTTTCTTT.

The CDR3 here is CSVARTAVAFF. Written as DNA, the CDR3 is TGCAGCGTTGCCCGGACCGCGGTAGCTTTCTTT. This chain uses TRBV29-1 with TRBJ1-1; D is undetermined. V was trimmed by 4 bases and J by 10 bases, leaving 13 bases between them. Per germline, CDR1 SQVTM and CDR2 ANQGSEA. There are 11 residues in the CDR3.

The chain is built from TRBV12-3 or TRBV12-4 and TRBJ1-2; a possible D gene is TRBD1 (6 bases). V gave up 5 bases and J gave up 0 bases, with 16 bases separating them. The CDR3 sequence is 16 residues long. CDR3 amino acids: CASSPRRRDTNYGYTF. CDR3 nucleotides: TGTGCCAGCAGTCCCCGCCGGCGGGACACTAACTATGGCTACACCTTC.

This chain links TRBV20-1 with TRBJ1-1, with 7 bases fitting TRBD1. Germline V gene sequence: CDR1 DFQATT, CDR2 SNEGSKA (reference sequence). Unmatched junction bases numbered 8, after V lost 6 bases and J lost 4 bases. The CDR3 length is 13 residues. The CDR3 loop is CSAQGVHGTEAFF. In nucleotides, the CDR3 is TGCAGTGCCCAGGGGGTACATGGCACTGAAGCTTTCTTT.

J is TRBJ2-2 and V is TRBV9, with 7 bases lining up with TRBD2. There are 15 residues in the CDR3. Germline V gene sequence: CDR1 SGDLS, CDR2 YYNGEE. V was clipped by 0 bases and J by 4 bases; unmatched bases: 3. The CDR3 reads CASSVDGRFTGELFF. The CDR3 nucleotides are TGTGCCAGCAGCGTAGACGGGAGGTTCACCGGGGAGCTGTTTTTT.

This chain joins TRBV7-8 and TRBJ2-1; TRBD1 matches at 8 bases. This CDR3 spans 14 amino acids. Germline CDR1 is SGHVS and CDR2 is FQNEAQ. J gave up 7 bases and V 4 bases, and 6 bases lay outside the gene matches. CDR3 coding DNA: TGTGCCAGCAGCTCATGGACAGGGACAAATGAGCAGTTCTTC. Its translation: CASSSWTGTNEQFF.

The chain uses TRBV28 and TRBJ1-6, with D unresolved. Per germline, CDR1 MDHEN and CDR2 SYDVKM. The CDR3 sequence is 17 residues long. The germline V and J ends were trimmed by 2 bases and 4 bases, with 15 bases remaining between them. The CDR3 protein is CASSLPGRRIYNSPLHF. CDR3 DNA: TGTGCCAGCAGTTTACCTGGCCGTCGCATTTATAATTCACCCCTCCACTTT.

The rearrangement links TRBV7-3 to TRBJ2-7; D perhaps matches TRBD1 (6 bases). In germline, CDR1 is SGHTA, CDR2 FQGTGA. This CDR3 contains 16 residues. V was pared by 1 base and J by 2 bases, with 15 bases between. The CDR3 DNA sequence: TGTGCCAGCAGCTTAAAAGGGGACATAAAAACCTACGAGCAGTACTTC. Its protein is CASSLKGDIKTYEQYF.

The chain joins TRBV20-1 to TRBJ1-4, with D perhaps matching TRBD1 (6 bases). The V gene lost 1 base and the J gene lost 6 bases, with 12 bases spanning the gap. The germline CDR1 and CDR2 sequences are DFQATT and SNEGSKA (reference sequence). The CDR3 is made up of 14 amino acids. The CDR3: CSARGQGQDEKLFF. The CDR3 bases are TGCAGTGCTAGAGGCCAGGGGCAGGATGAAAAACTGTTTTTT.

This clonotype was seen a few times. This chain links TRBV10-3 with TRBJ2-1; 9 bases align to TRBD2. The CDR3 runs 18 residues. V lost 6 bases, J lost 8 bases, and 20 bases stayed unmatched. Germline CDR1 ENHRY, CDR2 SYGVKD. CDR3 in amino acids: CAISGPGVISGRWDEQFF. The CDR3 DNA reads TGTGCCATCAGCGGACCCGGCGTCATCAGCGGGAGGTGGGATGAGCAGTTCTTC.